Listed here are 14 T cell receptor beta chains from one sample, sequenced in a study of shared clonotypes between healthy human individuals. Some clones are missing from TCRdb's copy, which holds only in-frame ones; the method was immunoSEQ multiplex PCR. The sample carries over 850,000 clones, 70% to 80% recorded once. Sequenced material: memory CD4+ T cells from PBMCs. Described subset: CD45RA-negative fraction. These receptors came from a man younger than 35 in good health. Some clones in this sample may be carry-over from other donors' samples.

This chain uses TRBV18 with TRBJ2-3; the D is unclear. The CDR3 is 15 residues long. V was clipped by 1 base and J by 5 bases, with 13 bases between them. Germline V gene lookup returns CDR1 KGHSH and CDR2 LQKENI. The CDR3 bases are TGTGCCAGCTCACCACGGGGTTCTAAACTAGATACGCAGTATTTT. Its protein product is CASSPRGSKLDTQYF.

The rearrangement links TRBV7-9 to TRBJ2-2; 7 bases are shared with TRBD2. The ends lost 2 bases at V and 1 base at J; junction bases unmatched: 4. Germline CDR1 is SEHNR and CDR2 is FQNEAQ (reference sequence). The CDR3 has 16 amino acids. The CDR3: CASSLWVAGNTGELFF. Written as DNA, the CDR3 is TGTGCCAGCAGCTTATGGGTAGCGGGGAACACCGGGGAGCTGTTTTTT.

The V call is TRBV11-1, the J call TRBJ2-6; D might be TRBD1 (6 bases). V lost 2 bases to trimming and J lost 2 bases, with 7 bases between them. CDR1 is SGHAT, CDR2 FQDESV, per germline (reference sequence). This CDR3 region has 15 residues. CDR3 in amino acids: CASSLRDTGANVLTF. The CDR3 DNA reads TGTGCCAGCAGCTTAAGGGACACTGGGGCCAACGTCCTGACTTTC.

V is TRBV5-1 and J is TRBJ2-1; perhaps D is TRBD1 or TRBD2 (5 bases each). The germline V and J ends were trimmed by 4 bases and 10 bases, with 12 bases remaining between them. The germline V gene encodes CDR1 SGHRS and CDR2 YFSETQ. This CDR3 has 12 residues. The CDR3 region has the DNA TGCGCCAGCAGCCCCGGGGCCGGAGAGCAGTTCTTC. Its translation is CASSPGAGEQFF. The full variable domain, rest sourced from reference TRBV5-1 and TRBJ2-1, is KAGVTQTPRYLIKTRGQQVTLSCSPISGHRSVSWYQQTPGQGLQFLFEYFSETQRNKGNFPGRFSGRQFSNSRSEMNVSTLELGDSALYLCASSPGAGEQFFGPGTRLTVL.

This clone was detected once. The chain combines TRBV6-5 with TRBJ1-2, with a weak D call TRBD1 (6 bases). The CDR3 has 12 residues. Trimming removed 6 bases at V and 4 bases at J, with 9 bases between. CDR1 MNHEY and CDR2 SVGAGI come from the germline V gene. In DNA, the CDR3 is TGTGCCAGCAGGGACAGACCCTATGGCTACACCTTC. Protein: CASRDRPYGYTF.

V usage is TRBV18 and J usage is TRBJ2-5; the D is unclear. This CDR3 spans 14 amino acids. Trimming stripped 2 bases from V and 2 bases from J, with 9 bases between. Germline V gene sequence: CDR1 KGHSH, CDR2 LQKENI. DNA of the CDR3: TGTGCCAGCTCACCAAGGCCCATACAAGAGACCCAGTACTTC. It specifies CASSPRPIQETQYF.

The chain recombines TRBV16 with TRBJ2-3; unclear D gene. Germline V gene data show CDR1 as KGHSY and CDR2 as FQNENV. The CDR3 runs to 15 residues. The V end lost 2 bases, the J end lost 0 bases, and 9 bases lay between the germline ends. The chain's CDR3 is CASSQGISSTDTQYF. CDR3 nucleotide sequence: TGTGCCAGCAGCCAAGGGATCTCTAGCACAGATACGCAGTATTTT.

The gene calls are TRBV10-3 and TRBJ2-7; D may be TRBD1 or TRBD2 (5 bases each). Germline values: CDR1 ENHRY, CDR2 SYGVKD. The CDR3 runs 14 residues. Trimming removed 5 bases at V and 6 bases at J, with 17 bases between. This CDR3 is CAISKEGNVREQYF. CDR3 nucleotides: TGTGCCATCAGTAAAGAGGGGAACGTTCGCGAGCAGTACTTC.

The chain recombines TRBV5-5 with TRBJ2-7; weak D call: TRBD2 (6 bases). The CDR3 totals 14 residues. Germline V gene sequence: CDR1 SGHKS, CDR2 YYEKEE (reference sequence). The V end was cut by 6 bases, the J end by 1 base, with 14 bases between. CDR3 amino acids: CASNPVGGSYEQYF. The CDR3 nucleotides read TGTGCCAGCAACCCCGTGGGGGGTTCCTACGAGCAGTACTTC.

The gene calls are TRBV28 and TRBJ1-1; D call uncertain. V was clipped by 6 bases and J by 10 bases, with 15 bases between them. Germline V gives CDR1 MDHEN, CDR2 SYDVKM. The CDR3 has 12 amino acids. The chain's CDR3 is CASSLQVMRAFF. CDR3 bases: TGTGCCAGCAGCCTTCAGGTGATGCGAGCTTTCTTT.

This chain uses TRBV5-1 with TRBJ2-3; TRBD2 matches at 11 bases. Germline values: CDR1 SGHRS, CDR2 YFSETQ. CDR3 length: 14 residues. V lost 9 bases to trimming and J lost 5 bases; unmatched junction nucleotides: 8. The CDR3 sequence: CATSLAGALDTQYF. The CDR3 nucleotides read TGCGCCACCTCACTAGCGGGAGCTCTAGATACGCAGTATTTT.

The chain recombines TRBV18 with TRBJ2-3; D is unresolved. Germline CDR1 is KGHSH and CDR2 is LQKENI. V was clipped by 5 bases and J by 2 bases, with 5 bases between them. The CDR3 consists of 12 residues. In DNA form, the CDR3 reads TGTGCCAGCTCATCCTCCACAGATACGCAGTATTTT. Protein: CASSSSTDTQYF.

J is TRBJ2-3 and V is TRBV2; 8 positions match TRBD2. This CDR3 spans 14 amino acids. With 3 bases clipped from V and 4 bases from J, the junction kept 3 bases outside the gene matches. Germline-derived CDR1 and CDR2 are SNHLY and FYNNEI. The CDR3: CASSEGTSADTQYF. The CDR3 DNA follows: TGTGCCAGCAGTGAGGGGACTAGTGCAGATACGCAGTATTTT.

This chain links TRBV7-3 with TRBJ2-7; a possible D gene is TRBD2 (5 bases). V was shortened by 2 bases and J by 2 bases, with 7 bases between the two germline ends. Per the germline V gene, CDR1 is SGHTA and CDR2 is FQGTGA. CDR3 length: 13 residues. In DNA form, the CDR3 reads TGTGCCAGCAGCTTAGACGGGACCTACGAGCAGTACTTC. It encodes CASSLDGTYEQYF.